Shown below are 8 T cell receptor beta chains from a single sample sequenced in a study of cytomegalovirus exposure and HLA in healthy donors. Use of 60 Vbeta and 13 Jbeta primers characterized the PCR. The method was immunoSEQ multiplex PCR; TCRdb's version includes in-frame clones alone and lacks a portion of them. Of around 170,000 clones in the sample, roughly 77% were seen once. Specimen: PBMCs. Receptors originate from a woman between 45 and 60 years old in good health and CMV-seropositive.

The V gene is TRBV28, the J gene TRBJ2-3; 7 bases fit TRBD2. This CDR3 is built from 16 residues. CDR1 and CDR2 from the germline V gene are MDHEN and SYDVKM. Unmatched junction bases numbered 12, after V lost 7 bases and J lost 2 bases. DNA of the CDR3: TGTGCCAGCAAGCTTGGGGGAGGGTCATACACAGATACGCAGTATTTT. It translates to CASKLGGGSYTDTQYF.

The rearrangement uses TRBV2 and TRBJ1-1; D call uncertain. This CDR3 is built from 12 residues. V dropped 7 bases and J dropped 5 bases, with 11 bases sitting between them. CDR1 is SNHLY, CDR2 FYNNEI, per germline. The CDR3 here is CASTTVFTEAFF. DNA of the CDR3: TGTGCCAGCACTACAGTCTTTACTGAAGCTTTCTTT.

The V gene is TRBV4-1, the J gene TRBJ2-2; 12 bases are a match to TRBD2. Germline V gene data show CDR1 as MGHRA and CDR2 as YSYEKL. The V segment lost 4 bases and the J segment 3 bases; nucleotides outside the gene matches: 3. The CDR3 runs to 16 residues. CDR3 DNA: TGCGCCAGCAGCCTTCGACTAGCGGGGGACACCGGGGAGCTGTTTTTT. Amino acids: CASSLRLAGDTGELFF.

The table lists this clone with a count of one. The rearrangement links TRBV28 to TRBJ2-5, with D perhaps matching TRBD2 (5 bases). Trimming took 5 bases from V and 4 from J, leaving 11 bases between them. The CDR3 extends over 13 amino acids. Germline CDR1 is MDHEN and CDR2 is SYDVKM. The DNA for the CDR3 is TGTGCCAGCAGTACGGGGTGGGGAGAGACCCAGTACTTC. Protein sequence: CASSTGWGETQYF.

The chain carries TRBV11-2 and TRBJ2-2; 7 bases fit TRBD2. This CDR3 region has 17 residues. The ends lost 0 bases at V and 1 base at J; junction bases unmatched: 5. Per the germline V gene, CDR1 is SGHAT and CDR2 is FQNNGV. CDR3 amino acids: CASSLDPAGMNTGELFF. The DNA for the CDR3 is TGTGCCAGCAGCTTAGACCCAGCGGGGATGAACACCGGGGAGCTGTTTTTT.

The chain carries TRBV6-6 and TRBJ2-5, with D perhaps matching TRBD2 (5 bases). Trimming took 5 bases from V and 5 from J, leaving 12 bases between them. The CDR3 is 13 amino acids. The germline CDR1 and CDR2 sequences are MNHNY and SVGAGI (reference sequence). The CDR3 loop reads CASSDAGRETQYF. DNA for the CDR3: TGTGCCAGCAGTGACGCGGGCAGGGAGACCCAGTACTTC.

This clone was recorded a few times. This sequence joins TRBV7-2 and TRBJ1-2, with D possibly matching TRBD1 (6 bases). The CDR3 is 12 residues long. The germline CDR1 and CDR2 sequences are SGHTA and FQGNSA. V lost 4 bases and J 8 bases, leaving 11 bases between the germline ends. As DNA, the CDR3 is TGTGCCAGCAGCTCGCGACAGGAGGGCTACACCTTC. Protein product: CASSSRQEGYTF.

This sequence joins TRBV19 and TRBJ1-3; no reliable D call. Trimming stripped 6 bases from V and 0 bases from J, with 15 bases between. Germline loops: CDR1 LNHDA, CDR2 SQIVND (reference sequence). The CDR3 contains 16 residues. CDR3 residues: CASSIPPTNSGNTIYF. The CDR3 region has the DNA TGTGCCAGTAGCATCCCCCCGACAAACTCTGGAAACACCATATATTTT.